This note documents a single T cell receptor beta chain sequence. What antigen it recognizes has not been identified. No base-level quality is on record; no much larger clone is a single base apart. The data stem from a study of T cell responses to AZD1222 COVID-19 vaccine (dated by TCRdb to about 2021). At the level of the whole study: Because spike-specific TCR depth and breadth did not differ between the two schedules, AZD1222 recipients who got a second dose at roughly 4 weeks were pooled with those who got a second dose at roughly 12 weeks. A total of about 230 trial participants underwent TCR sequencing, of whom about 200 received two doses of AZD1222 and about 25 received two doses of the MenACWY control vaccine. Trial participants were enrolled into age subgroups of 18-55, 56-69 and 70-plus years, which contained roughly 140, 27 and 60 TCR-sequenced participants, respectively. General findings and caveats noted by the study authors: Vaccine-associated CD4 TCRs spanned the whole spike protein, with dominant responses in regions 160-218 and 743-854. In the small 56-69-year group, the increase in depth fell short of significance, most likely because of low power. Only five or six AZD1222 recipients were SARS-CoV-2 seropositive at baseline, limiting conclusions about previously exposed vaccinees. A significant rise in spike-specific TCR breadth and depth was observed after two AZD1222 doses relative to day 0 and relative to MenACWY recipients. Because no samples from the day 14 peak response were available, repertoires could be characterized only after the peak T cell response. Epitopes outside the regions mutated in the B.1.351 and B.1.1.7 variants were reportedly recognized by nearly half of the unique spike-specific TCRs. Participants were mostly white British and included more females than males, and it was suggested by the authors that clonal diversity may have been underestimated.

For CDR1 and CDR2, the germline V gene lists SGHTA and FQGTGA. Taken from cysteine to phenylalanine, the CDR3 has 13 residues. The retained sequence is limited to the CDR3, 39 bases, with the frame set at the first base. V and J are truncated by 5 bases and 2 bases respectively, leaving an intervening sequence of 9 bases. The time point label for this specimen denotes: baseline before first vaccination. Samples from vaccinated people were obtained from the UK trials COV001 and COV002, which included a single-blind randomized controlled phase 2/3 trial of AZD1222 (ChAdOx1 nCoV-19) in healthy adults. For TCRbeta chain sequencing, PBMC samples from trial participants were taken at day 0 and at day 28 after the second dose. The CDR3 regions of human TCRbeta chains were analyzed by immunosequencing. The authors processed their data as follows. TCRs in the repertoires were matched against a reference library of SARS-CoV-2-specific TCRs that had been generated with the MIRA antigen-specificity platform. Breadth meant the fraction of unique TCRs that were SARS-CoV-2-associated, whereas depth meant the fraction of total T cells that were SARS-CoV-2-associated. Using the MIRA data, each spike-specific TCR was mapped to the spike region that the TCR reacts to and placed in a CD4 or CD8 class. Log10-transformed breadth and depth values were compared by one-way ANOVA with Sidak's multiple comparisons tests. As stored in TCRdb, this immuneACCESS dataset retains in-frame rearrangements with V and J assigned. A fraction of the clones does not appear; measured against another copy, unresolved V genes explain less than half of the discrepancy, and the remainder lacks a known reason. V and J calls and clone size follow that table, whereas D and trimming were derived from the DNA. The table for this sample lists roughly 85,000 clones; less than 90% of them were counted only once. Approximately 7% of the sample belongs to the ten largest clones.

The TCR originated in an adult in good health. The material was peripheral blood, obtained on day 0 of AZD1222 vaccination. Recombination linked TRBV7-3 to TRBJ1-1, and TRBD1 may be the D gene, going by 5 matching bases. The nucleotides read TGTGCCAGCAGCCGAGACAGAAACACTGAAGCTTTCTTT. Translation gives CASSRDRNTEAFF.